This T cell receptor (beta chain) was recovered during a study of T cells in Graves' hyperthyroidism and ophthalmopathy. Background on the study: At initial diagnosis, before any treatment had begun, peripheral blood was obtained.

This CDR3 is built from 17 residues. Losses at the gene ends were 4 bases for V and 3 bases for J; bases not matched to a gene: 10. Germline loops: CDR1 LGHDT, CDR2 YNNKEL (reference sequence). Points from the study as a whole: Most clonotypes that expanded in the thyroid above 0.001 also showed up in blood.

The PBMCs were sourced from fresh peripheral blood (about 10 ml). The table lists this clonotype with a few counts. No antigen is known for it. Researchers amplified the TCR beta CDR3 regions from RNA transcripts. The TCR CDR3 was amplified in a first-round RT-PCR using the HTBI primer set. TCRdb independently ran MiXCR on the multiplex PCR reads; one entry per CDR3 protein. The profile shows about 640,000 distinct CDR3 sequences, 20% to 25% of them singletons. The receptor was isolated from a man younger than 40 with Graves' ophthalmopathy. Sequences were obtained from blood. The chain uses TRBV3-1 and TRBJ2-5, with TRBD2 matching 11 bases. This CDR3 reads CASSRAGTSGRKETQYF. CDR3 coding DNA: TGTGCCAGCAGCCGGGCCGGGACTAGCGGACGAAAAGAGACCCAGTACTTC.